The 19 T cell receptor beta chains below were found in one sample sequenced in a study of post-analysis software for immune sequencing data. General observations from the study: TRBV segments more frequent in patients than in controls numbered several and included TRBV5-6, TRBV5-1 and TRBV20-1.

Prepared TCR beta cDNA libraries contained unique molecular identifiers. TCRdb re-called the PCR reads with MiXCR, one entry per CDR3 protein. Here the sample spans a few hundred thousand distinct CDR3 sequences, roughly 40% being singletons. Their antigen targets remain unknown. Sequenced material: blood. These receptors originate from a girl between 2 and 10 years old with multiple sclerosis.

This clonotype was observed a few times. The J gene is TRBJ2-1, the V gene TRBV4-1, with 12 bases matching TRBD1. This CDR3 region has 17 residues. Losses at the gene ends were 3 bases for V and 12 bases for J; bases not matched to a gene: 15. Germline lookup yields CDR1 MGHRA and CDR2 YSYEKL. CDR3: CASSQPGTGGHFSGQFF. Here the CDR3 DNA reads TGCGCCAGCAGCCAGCCAGGGACAGGGGGCCACTTCAGTGGGCAGTTCTTC.

The chain has TRBV6-5 and TRBJ2-6; tentatively, D is TRBD2 (6 bases). V lost 2 bases, J lost 0 bases, and 8 bases lay in between. The CDR3 consists of 16 residues. The germline V gene has CDR1 MNHEY and CDR2 SVGAGI. This CDR3 is CASSYLGLSGANVLTF. DNA for the CDR3: TGTGCCAGCAGTTACCTGGGACTCTCTGGGGCCAACGTCCTGACTTTC.

This chain links TRBV7-2 with TRBJ1-4, with a weak D call TRBD1 (5 bases). CDR3 length equals 18 residues. Trimming left V 0 bases short and J 0 bases short, with 14 bases between. The germline gives CDR1 SGHTA, CDR2 FQGNSA. The CDR3 bases are TGTGCCAGCAGCTTAGCAGCAGAGGGGATTGCAACTAATGAAAAACTGTTTTTT. Translated, it gives CASSLAAEGIATNEKLFF.

In the case of this clonotype: A read error may produce the germline difference seen at one junction end. The J gene is TRBJ2-4, the V gene TRBV7-2; tentative D call: TRBD2 (6 bases). The CDR3 length is 15 residues. CDR1 is SGHTA, CDR2 FQGNSA, per germline. CDR3 region: CACSSNGYRTGEQYF. CDR3 coding DNA: TGTGCCTGCAGCTCTAACGGGTACCGTACGGGGGAGCAGTACTTC.

The gene calls are TRBV18 and TRBJ2-5; D not certain. Judging by the DNA end, TRBJ2-7 fits better; the J call may be wrong. The CDR3 spans 13 residues. CDR1 KGHSH and CDR2 LQKENI come from the germline V gene. CDR3: CASSPGSDYEQYF. As DNA, the CDR3 is TGTGCCAGCTCACCAGGAAGCGACTACGAGCAGTACTTC.

The chain employs TRBV4-1 and TRBJ2-5; D possibly corresponds to TRBD2 (6 bases). This CDR3 comprises 15 residues. Trimming cost V 1 base and J 1 base, with 10 bases left between them. The germline CDR1 and CDR2 sequences are MGHRA and YSYEKL. In nucleotides, the CDR3 is TGCGCCAGCAGCCAAGTGGTAGCGGCCCAAGAGACCCAGTACTTC. Protein sequence: CASSQVVAAQETQYF.

This clonotype was recorded a few times. The gene calls are TRBV21-1 and TRBJ2-5; the DNA was not compared with TRBD1, the D call given in the table. Judging by the DNA end, TRBJ2-7 fits better; the J call may be wrong. TRBV21-1 is assigned pseudogene status. This CDR3 is built from 13 residues. This CDR3 reads CASSKEQAYEQYF. The CDR3, as DNA: TGTGCCAGCAGCAAAGAACAGGCCTACGAGCAGTACTTC.

The J gene is TRBJ2-1, the V gene TRBV5-1; 7 bases agree with TRBD2. From germline, CDR1 is SGHRS and CDR2 YFSETQ. V shed 0 bases and J 10 bases; nucleotides not matched to a gene: 13. This CDR3 has 16 residues. CDR3 nucleotides: TGCGCCAGCAGCTTGGTACCCAGCGGGGCCAGTTACGAGCAGTTCTTC. Translated: CASSLVPSGASYEQFF.

CDR3 residues: CAWSVVYEQYF. Here the CDR3 DNA reads TGTGCCTGGAGTGTAGTGTACGAGCAGTACTTC. The rearrangement links TRBV30 to TRBJ2-7, with no clear D. The germline V gene encodes CDR1 GTSNPN and CDR2 SVGIG (reference sequence). V was shortened by 0 bases and J by 4 bases, with 4 bases between the two germline ends. The CDR3 is made up of 11 amino acids.

The V and J genes are TRBV6-1 and TRBJ1-1, with D unclear. Trimming removed 5 bases at V and 4 bases at J, with 11 bases between. Germline values: CDR1 MNHNS, CDR2 SASEGT. The CDR3 is 13 residues long. The CDR3 DNA follows: TGTGCCAGCAGTTCCGGAGGAATCACTGAAGCTTTCTTT. Encoded protein: CASSSGGITEAFF.

This clonotype showed up just a few times. The chain employs TRBV28 and TRBJ2-7; D is undetermined. V lost 2 bases and J lost 6, with 11 bases in between. Germline lookup yields CDR1 MDHEN and CDR2 SYDVKM. The CDR3 sequence is 13 residues long. The CDR3 here is CASSLRPRGEQYF. The CDR3 nucleotides are TGTGCCAGCAGTTTAAGGCCGCGCGGCGAGCAGTACTTC.

This chain uses TRBV14 with TRBJ1-2; D possibly corresponds to TRBD1 (5 bases). The CDR3 is made up of 17 amino acids. Trimming stripped 10 bases from V and 3 bases from J, with 27 bases between. CDR1 and CDR2 from the germline V gene are SGHDN and FVKESK. For the CDR3, the DNA is TGTGCCACCCAGTGGCCCGGGACGGATCTTTCATACTATGGCTACACCTTC. It yields the protein CATQWPGTDLSYYGYTF.

DNA of the CDR3: TGTGCCAGCAGCCCGCGGGGGGGTTCCTACAATGAGCAGTACTTC. This codes for CASSPRGGSYNEQYF. The V gene is TRBV7-8, the J gene TRBJ2-1; 9 bases match TRBD2. The end of the DNA is better explained by TRBJ2-7, so the J call may be wrong. Germline CDR1 and CDR2: SGHVS and FQNEAQ. This CDR3 comprises 15 residues.

V gene TRBV27 combines with J gene TRBJ1-1; D not certain. Looked up from germline, CDR1 is MNHEY and CDR2 is SMNVEV (reference sequence). The V end lost 3 bases, the J end lost 6 bases, and 11 bases lay between the germline ends. The CDR3 sequence is 13 residues long. The CDR3 coding sequence is TGTGCCAGCAGTTTGTACCAAGGCGCTGAAGCTTTCTTT. Amino acid sequence: CASSLYQGAEAFF.

In its sample, this clonotype was seen a few times. The chain uses TRBV27 and TRBJ2-5, with D maybe TRBD1 (6 bases). Germline CDR1 and CDR2: MNHEY and SMNVEV (reference sequence). Trimming cost V 4 bases and J 1 base, with 7 bases left between them. The CDR3 length is 13 residues. CDR3 DNA sequence: TGTGCCAGCAGTTGGACAGCCCAAGAGACCCAGTACTTC. Translated: CASSWTAQETQYF.

This clonotype was found a few times. V is TRBV29-1 and J is TRBJ2-4; 8 nucleotides line up with TRBD2. Germline trimming cut 3 bases from V and 7 bases from J; bases unmatched to any gene: 2. CDR3 length: 12 amino acids. Germline lookup yields CDR1 SQVTM and CDR2 ANQGSEA. The CDR3 DNA is TGCAGCGTTGAGATAGCGGGGAACATTCAGTACTTC. This encodes CSVEIAGNIQYF. Looking up the rest from reference TRBV29-1 and TRBJ2-4 gives the full variable domain: SAVISQKPSRDICQRGTSLTIQCQVDSQVTMMFWYRQQPGQSLTLIATANQGSEATYESGFVIDKFPISRPNLTFSTLTVSNMSPEDSSIYLCSVEIAGNIQYFGAGTRLSVL.

Only a few counts were recorded for this clonotype. This chain joins TRBV7-9 and TRBJ2-3; unclear D gene. V lost 1 base to trimming and J lost 6 bases, with 5 bases between them. Germline-derived CDR1 and CDR2 are SEHNR and FQNEAQ (reference sequence). The CDR3 is 12 residues long. This chain's CDR3 is CASSLDGDTQYF. CDR3 DNA: TGTGCCAGCAGCTTAGATGGGGATACGCAGTATTTT.

This clonotype showed up just once. The chain combines TRBV10-3 with TRBJ1-2; D may be TRBD1 (6 bases). Germline lookup yields CDR1 ENHRY and CDR2 SYGVKD. This CDR3 spans 15 amino acids. Trimming cost V 6 bases and J 3 bases, with 17 bases left between them. The CDR3 sequence is CAIRPGAQGDYGYTF. Here the CDR3 DNA reads TGTGCCATCAGGCCGGGGGCGCAGGGTGACTATGGCTACACCTTC.

V and J are TRBV7-3 and TRBJ2-4, with 8 nucleotides matching TRBD2. The better agreement between TRBJ2-5 and the DNA end casts doubt on the J call. CDR3 size: 15 residues. Germline CDR1 SGHTA, CDR2 FQGTGA. The CDR3, as DNA: TGTGCCAGCAGCACACAAGCGGGAGCAGGGGAGACCCAGTACTTC. It specifies CASSTQAGAGETQYF.